A single TCR beta chain is shown here with its context. Its specificity is unknown. The record originates from a study of cytomegalovirus exposure and HLA in healthy donors. Study-wide background: In an earlier analysis, approximately 120 million unique TCR beta sequences were found from about 190 million T cells. General observations from the study: Most sequenced TCRs were rare (though some public TCRs occurred in many donors). Listed as cytomegalovirus-associated were 170 or so TCR beta chains. Later work found most CMV-associated TCR beta chains apparently HLA-restricted.

The length of the CDR3 is 15 residues. Germline-derived CDR1 and CDR2 are SNHLY and FYNNEI. Trimming removed 5 bases from V and 6 bases from J; junction bases left unmatched: 8. PCR amplification relied on 60 Vbeta primers (plus 13 Jbeta primers). Sequenced by immunoSEQ multiplex PCR; TCRdb stores in-frame clones only, minus some. Here the sample spans over 90,000 clones, 79% being singletons. This receptor was taken from a man aged 45-65 years in good health and CMV-seropositive. This chain joins TRBV2 and TRBJ2-1, with TRBD2 matching 9 bases. The sequencing input was PBMCs. The CDR3 here is CASSLDKREVNEQFF. The CDR3 DNA sequence: TGTGCCAGCAGTCTAGACAAGCGGGAGGTCAATGAGCAGTTCTTC. The whole variable domain, filled in from reference TRBV2 and TRBJ2-1, reads EPEVTQTPSHQVTQMGQEVILRCVPISNHLYFYWYRQILGQKVEFLVSFYNNEISEKSEIFDDQFSVERPDGSNFTLKIRSTKLEDSAMYFCASSLDKREVNEQFFGPGTRLTVL.